This record concerns one T cell receptor (beta chain) sequence. Germline CDR1 is MNHNS and CDR2 is SASEGT. Trimming removed 5 bases at V and 6 bases at J, with 19 bases between. The CDR3 spans 15 residues. TCRdb fed the 5' RACE reads into MiXCR, producing one record per CDR3 protein. The table records about 57,000 distinct CDR3 sequences, about 16% of them present only once. The data were obtained in a study of T cells of healthy individuals. The source is a human donor in good health. The gene calls are TRBV6-1 and TRBJ1-2, with D perhaps matching TRBD1 (6 bases). In DNA, the CDR3 is TGTGCCAGCAGTCCTTCCGAACAGGGTAGGAATGGCTACACCTTC. Amino acids: CASSPSEQGRNGYTF.